This TCR beta chain was identified in a study of T cell responses to AZD1222 COVID-19 vaccine. Clones were read by immunoSEQ multiplex PCR, and TCRdb kept only the in-frame ones, dropping some. The table has roughly 140,000 clones, roughly 90% seen once. This TCR was sampled from an adult who received the AZD1222 COVID-19 vaccine. The specimen was peripheral blood, collected 28 days after the second AZD1222 dose.

DNA of the CDR3: TGTGCCAGCAGCGCAACGCGGACTAGCTCTAGCAATGAGCAGTTCTTC. This encodes CASSATRTSSSNEQFF. The chain links TRBV7-3 to TRBJ2-1, with 8 bases matching TRBD2. The CDR3 is 16 amino acids. Germline V gene data show CDR1 as SGHTA and CDR2 as FQGTGA. Trimming at V came to 5 bases and at J to 6 bases, leaving 12 bases not matched to a gene.